Ten or more counts support the clone carrying this T cell receptor (beta chain). As yet, its antigen is unknown. These data are taken from a study of early T cells in non-severe SARS-CoV-2 infection. Overall study context: It was bulk RNA from unsorted whole blood that was sequenced, and the chains were unpaired.

Each single cDNA molecule received a unique molecular identifier. TCRdb redid the calling of the 5' RACE reads with MiXCR, one entry per CDR3 protein. Of 50,000 to 70,000 distinct CDR3 sequences in the sample, roughly 5.7% were seen once. General study results and limits: Matching against VDJdb likely underestimated virus-specific expansions, favoring anti-spike CD8.

This receptor was identified in an adult who was a healthcare worker with PCR-confirmed SARS-CoV-2 infection or an uninfected control (not recorded which). The sample in question was whole blood, obtained at baseline.

The CDR3 is CASSRGLAEVRNTDTQYF. Here the CDR3 DNA reads TGTGCCAGCAGCCGGGGACTAGCGGAGGTCCGCAACACAGATACGCAGTATTTT. The chain carries TRBV7-8 and TRBJ2-3; 11 nucleotides agree with TRBD2. The CDR3 sequence is 18 residues long. Trimming at V came to 5 bases and at J to 2 bases, leaving 12 bases not matched to a gene. CDR1 and CDR2 (germline): SGHVS, FQNEAQ.